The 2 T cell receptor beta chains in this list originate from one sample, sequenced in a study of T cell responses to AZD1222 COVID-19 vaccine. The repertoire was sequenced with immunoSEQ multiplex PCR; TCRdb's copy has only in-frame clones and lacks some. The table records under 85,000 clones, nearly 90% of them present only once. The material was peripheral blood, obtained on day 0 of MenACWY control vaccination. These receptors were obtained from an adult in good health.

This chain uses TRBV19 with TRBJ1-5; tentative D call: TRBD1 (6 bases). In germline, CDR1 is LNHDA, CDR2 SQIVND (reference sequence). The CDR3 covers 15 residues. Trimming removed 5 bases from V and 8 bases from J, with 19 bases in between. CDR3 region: CASSPGQSFPEPQHF. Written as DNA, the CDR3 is TGTGCCAGTAGTCCTGGACAGTCCTTCCCTGAGCCCCAGCATTTT.

The CDR3 DNA follows: TGTGCCAGCAGTCCCAGGGATGGGAACTATGGCTACACCTTC. Protein product: CASSPRDGNYGYTF. The chain carries TRBV27 and TRBJ1-2; D possibly corresponds to TRBD1 (5 bases). This CDR3 is 14 amino acids long. Deletions cut 5 bases from V and 2 bases from J, with 12 bases between. Germline CDR1 reads MNHEY; CDR2 reads SMNVEV (reference sequence).